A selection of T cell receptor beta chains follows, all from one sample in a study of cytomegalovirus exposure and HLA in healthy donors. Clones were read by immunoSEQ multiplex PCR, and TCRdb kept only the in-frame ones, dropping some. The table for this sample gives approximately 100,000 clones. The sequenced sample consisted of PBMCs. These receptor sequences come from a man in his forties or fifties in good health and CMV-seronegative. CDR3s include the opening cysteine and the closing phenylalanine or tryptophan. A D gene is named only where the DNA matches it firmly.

TGTGCCAGCAGCTTGGCACAGGGGATAAAACCCCAGCATTTT	CASSLAQGIKPQHF	TRBD1	TRBJ1-5	TRBV5-6
TGTGCCAGCAGCGATTTGACGGGACTATACGAGCAGTACTTC	CASSDLTGLYEQYF	TRBD2	TRBJ2-7	TRBV7-9
TGTGCCAGTAAACGGGGGGAAAACTACGAGCAGTACTTC	CASKRGENYEQYF	TRBD2	TRBJ2-7	TRBV6-5
TGTGCCAGCAGCATCGGACTAGGAGACACAGATACGCAGTATTTT	CASSIGLGDTDTQYF	TRBD2	TRBJ2-3	TRBV7-7
TGCGCCAGCAGCCTATCACAGGGCTCGGATGAGCAGTTCTTC	CASSLSQGSDEQFF	.	TRBJ2-1	TRBV5-1
TGTGCCAGTAGTATATCAGGGGTGGTCGGGGAGCTGTTTTTT	CASSISGVVGELFF	.	TRBJ2-2	TRBV19
TGCAGTGCTTTGGGCCTAACTGAAGCTTTCTTT	CSALGLTEAFF	.	TRBJ1-1	TRBV20-1
TGTGCCAGCAGGGTCGACAGGCGTATTGCTAGCACAGATACGCAGTATTTT	CASRVDRRIASTDTQYF	.	TRBJ2-3	TRBV5-8
TGTGCCAGCAAATCCGGGACTAACTACAATGAGCAGTTCTTC	CASKSGTNYNEQFF	TRBD2	TRBJ2-1	TRBV2
TGTGCCAGCAGCCAGGAGGGCGGGGGCTACGAGCAGTACTTC	CASSQEGGGYEQYF	TRBD2	TRBJ2-7	TRBV7-7
TGTGCCAGCAGCTCCAGACAGTCGAATAATTCACCCCTCCACTTT	CASSSRQSNNSPLHF	.	TRBJ1-6	TRBV7-2
TGTGCCAGCAGCTTGGGCGGGGGGGCAGGCGAGACCCAGTACTTC	CASSLGGGAGETQYF	TRBD2	TRBJ2-5	TRBV5-4
TGTGCCAGCAGCTTACGTATCCTTGGAGGGAACACTGAAGCTTTCTTT	CASSLRILGGNTEAFF	.	TRBJ1-1	TRBV7-8
TGTGCCAGCAGCCCCCCTGGAGGGGTTGGAGATACGCAGTATTTT	CASSPPGGVGDTQYF	.	TRBJ2-3	TRBV7-9
TGTGCCTGGAGTGCGGACAGGAACACTGAAGCTTTCTTT	CAWSADRNTEAFF	.	TRBJ1-1	TRBV30
TGTGCCAGCAGTCGCTTACTCACGTACGAGCAGTACTTC	CASSRLLTYEQYF	.	TRBJ2-7	TRBV27
TGTGCCAGCAGCTTAGATCAGGGCAGGGGGGCCGGGGCCAACGTCCTGACTTTC	CASSLDQGRGAGANVLTF	.	TRBJ2-6	TRBV11-3
TGTGCCAGCAGCTTCGACACAAACTATGGCTACACCTTC	CASSFDTNYGYTF	.	TRBJ1-2	TRBV9
TGTGCCAGCAGCTTATGGGGCCAGGGGGCGCACACTGAAGCTTTCTTT	CASSLWGQGAHTEAFF	TRBD1	TRBJ1-1	TRBV11-2
TGTGCCAGCAGCTCACCCCGGGGGTATGACAATGAGCAGTTCTTC	CASSSPRGYDNEQFF	.	TRBJ2-1	TRBV5-4
TGTGCCAGCAGTGGGACACCGTATAGCAATCAGCCCCAGCATTTT	CASSGTPYSNQPQHF	.	TRBJ1-5	TRBV6-5
TGTGCCAGCAGCCTCACTCAAACCCAATTTGGTCAGCCCCAGCATTTT	CASSLTQTQFGQPQHF	.	TRBJ1-5	TRBV7-2